This passage covers 16 T cell receptor beta chains from one sample sequenced in a study of monozygotic twins with inflammatory bowel disease. From its re-call of the 5' RACE reads, TCRdb lists each CDR3 protein once, without DNA. The table for this sample gives around 210,000 distinct CDR3 sequences. What was sequenced was blood. The receptors were sampled from a human donor with ulcerative colitis or Crohn's disease, or a healthy co-twin of an affected twin (not recorded which).

The chain uses TRBV4-3 and TRBJ2-7; TCRdb proposes TRBD2, but this gene call is untestable without DNA. Germline V CDR1 and CDR2: LGHNA, YSLEER. The CDR3 contains 16 residues. The CDR3 sequence is CASSQVWGLASYEQYF.

The CDR3 spells CASSPTRGGRAKGTDTQYF. This chain connects TRBV6-2 or TRBV6-3 to TRBJ2-3; without DNA, the TCRdb call of TRBD2 cannot be checked. The CDR3 loop spans 19 amino acids. Germline CDR1 MNHEY, CDR2 SVGEGT.

The chain's CDR3 is CATSRSWTGGITGELFF. The chain joins TRBV15 to TRBJ2-2; TCRdb outputs TRBD1, but without DNA this stays unchecked. The CDR3 has 17 residues. Germline V CDR1 and CDR2: LNHNV, YYDKDF (reference sequence).

The chain combines TRBV5-1 with TRBJ2-7. This CDR3 has 15 residues. Germline CDR1 SGHRS, CDR2 YFSETQ. The CDR3 region is CASSFSGGGAYEQYF. The complete variable domain, with remaining parts taken from reference TRBV5-1 and TRBJ2-7, reads KAGVTQTPRYLIKTRGQQVTLSCSPISGHRSVSWYQQTPGQGLQFLFEYFSETQRNKGNFPGRFSGRQFSNSRSEMNVSTLELGDSALYLCASSFSGGGAYEQYFGPGTRLTVT.

This rearrangement joins TRBV7-2 to TRBJ2-2; without DNA, the TCRdb call of TRBD2 cannot be checked. Germline V lookup: CDR1 SGHTA, CDR2 FQGNSA. This CDR3 comprises 15 residues. The CDR3 spells CASRPYSGRTGELFF. The whole variable domain, filled in from reference TRBV7-2 and TRBJ2-2, reads GAGVSQSPSNKVTEKGKDVELRCDPISGHTALYWYRQSLGQGLEFLIYFQGNSAPDKSGLPSDRFSAERTGGSVSTLTIQRTQQEDSAVYLCASRPYSGRTGELFFGEGSRLTVL.

J is TRBJ1-2 and V is TRBV24-1; without DNA, the TCRdb call of TRBD1 cannot be checked. CDR3 length: 11 residues. Per germline, CDR1 KGHDR and CDR2 SFDVKD. CDR3 in amino acids: CAPNLRDGYTF.

The chain combines TRBV14 with TRBJ2-7; the D gene TCRdb calls, TRBD1, cannot be checked with no DNA. The germline gives CDR1 SGHDN, CDR2 FVKESK. The CDR3 has 15 residues. The CDR3 sequence is CASSLQGTYAYEQYF.

The V gene is TRBV5-1, the J gene TRBJ2-5; the TCRdb call, TRBD2, lacks DNA for checking. Looked up from germline, CDR1 is SGHRS and CDR2 is YFSETQ. The CDR3 has 13 residues. The CDR3 reads CASSLERGQTQYF.

V and J are TRBV11-2 and TRBJ1-1; absent DNA, TCRdb's TRBD1 call cannot be checked. This CDR3 is built from 15 residues. The V gene's germline CDR1 is SGHAT and CDR2 FQNNGV. CDR3 sequence reads: CASSWTLGGDTEAFF.

This sequence joins TRBV29-1 and TRBJ2-7; the TRBD1 assignment by TCRdb is unverifiable without DNA. CDR3 size: 11 residues. Germline-derived CDR1 and CDR2 are SQVTM and ANQGSEA. The CDR3 region is CSVGDMYEQYF.

The chain joins TRBV7-2 to TRBJ1-2. Germline CDR1 reads SGHTA; CDR2 reads FQGNSA. The CDR3 totals 12 residues. CDR3 region: CASSLVNYGYTF. The full variable domain, rest sourced from reference TRBV7-2 and TRBJ1-2, is GAGVSQSPSNKVTEKGKDVELRCDPISGHTALYWYRQSLGQGLEFLIYFQGNSAPDKSGLPSDRFSAERTGGSVSTLTIQRTQQEDSAVYLCASSLVNYGYTFGSGTRLTVV.

The chain employs TRBV7-9 and TRBJ2-7; as DNA is missing, the TRBD1 call by TCRdb cannot be tested. The CDR3 is 13 residues long. Germline V gene sequence: CDR1 SEHNR, CDR2 FQNEAQ (reference sequence). CDR3 in amino acids: CASSPGTANEQYF. Looking up the rest from reference TRBV7-9 and TRBJ2-7 gives the full variable domain: DTGVSQNPRHKITKRGQNVTFRCDPISEHNRLYWYRQTLGQGPEFLTYFQNEAQLEKSRLLSDRFSAERPKGSFSTLEIQRTEQGDSAMYLCASSPGTANEQYFGPGTRLTVT.

The V gene is TRBV7-2, the J gene TRBJ1-5; TCRdb calls TRBD1, which cannot be checked without DNA. This CDR3 region has 15 residues. Germline V gives CDR1 SGHTA, CDR2 FQGNSA. CDR3: CASSSSGGSNQPQHF.

The V and J genes are TRBV6-1 and TRBJ1-1. This CDR3 region has 14 residues. In germline, CDR1 is MNHNS, CDR2 SASEGT. The chain's CDR3 is CASSPPGNPAEAFF.

The V gene is TRBV20-1, the J gene TRBJ1-1; the TCRdb call, TRBD1, lacks DNA for checking. Germline CDR1 reads DFQATT; CDR2 reads SNEGSKA (reference sequence). CDR3 length: 14 residues. The CDR3 spells CSARTVRERSEAFF.

This chain uses TRBV7-2 with TRBJ2-3; TCRdb's D call of TRBD1 is untestable without DNA. Germline V gene lookup returns CDR1 SGHTA and CDR2 FQGNSA. The CDR3 is 16 residues long. The CDR3: CASSLRQRGTTDTQYF.